This entry lists 16 T cell receptor beta chains sequenced from one sample in a study of cytomegalovirus exposure and HLA in healthy donors. Primers included in the PCR were 60 Vbeta and 13 Jbeta primers. Only in-frame clones appear in the TCRdb table, and some are missing; sequencing was by immunoSEQ multiplex PCR. Seen here are about 150,000 clones, approximately 78% observed once, and the top ten hold 3% to 3.5%. The sample taken for sequencing was PBMCs. The source is a woman aged 40 to 50 in good health and CMV-seronegative.

This chain links TRBV27 with TRBJ1-1, with D tentatively TRBD1 (5 bases). CDR1 is MNHEY and CDR2 is SMNVEV in the germline V gene (reference sequence). V was cut by 6 bases and J by 1 base, with 9 bases left in between. This CDR3 comprises 13 residues. CDR3 coding DNA: TGTGCCAGCAGGCCAGGGTGGAACACTGAAGCTTTCTTT. Its translation is CASRPGWNTEAFF.

This clone was seen a handful of times. V and J are TRBV6-1 and TRBJ2-4, with TRBD1 matching over 9 bases. V lost 4 bases, J lost 0 bases, and 16 bases stayed unmatched. CDR3 size: 20 residues. The germline V gene encodes CDR1 MNHNS and CDR2 SASEGT. DNA of the CDR3: TGTGCCAGCAGTGTACACCGGGACAGGGCCCTAGGAAGAGCCAAAAACATTCAGTACTTC. This gives the protein CASSVHRDRALGRAKNIQYF.

V usage is TRBV5-1 and J usage is TRBJ2-7; 9 nucleotides agree with TRBD1. CDR3 size: 14 residues. V shed 7 bases and J 2 bases; nucleotides not matched to a gene: 7. Germline V lookup: CDR1 SGHRS, CDR2 YFSETQ. CDR3 nucleotide sequence: TGCGCCAGCGGAACAGGGGGCCCGACCTACGAGCAGTACTTC. It specifies CASGTGGPTYEQYF.

V gene TRBV7-2 combines with J gene TRBJ2-6; TRBD2 is a possible D gene (7 bases). Trimming pared 1 base from V and 0 bases from J, leaving 13 bases between. CDR1 is SGHTA and CDR2 is FQGNSA in the germline V gene. This CDR3 region has 18 residues. CDR3 DNA: TGTGCCAGCAGCTTAGGCGGGGGCCCACTCTCTGGGGCCAACGTCCTGACTTTC. Translating it yields CASSLGGGPLSGANVLTF.

The chain has TRBV5-1 and TRBJ1-2, with 9 positions matching TRBD1. V shed 4 bases and J 8 bases; nucleotides not matched to a gene: 6. CDR1 and CDR2 from the germline V gene are SGHRS and YFSETQ. This CDR3 has 13 residues. The CDR3: CASSQQGAGGYTF. CDR3 bases: TGCGCCAGCAGCCAACAGGGGGCGGGGGGCTACACCTTC.

In its sample, this clone was seen once. The genes are TRBV11-3 and TRBJ2-3, with D tentatively TRBD2 (5 bases). The V gene's germline CDR1 is SGHNT and CDR2 YENEEA. The V end lost 5 bases, the J end lost 6 bases, and 18 bases lay between the germline ends. This CDR3 is built from 15 residues. The CDR3 sequence: CASSVGLEVWDTQYF. CDR3 DNA sequence: TGTGCCAGCAGCGTGGGCCTGGAGGTATGGGATACGCAGTATTTT.

The chain uses TRBV6-5 and TRBJ1-1; no reliable D call. The V and J ends lost 5 bases and 4 bases respectively, with 11 bases between them. CDR1 and CDR2 (germline): MNHEY, SVGAGI. This CDR3 is 13 amino acids long. CDR3 nucleotides: TGTGCCAGCAGTGAACCCTACCGCACTGAAGCTTTCTTT. It translates to CASSEPYRTEAFF.

The gene calls are TRBV10-3 and TRBJ2-3; 9 bases are a match to TRBD1. Germline CDR1 ENHRY, CDR2 SYGVKD. The J segment lost 4 bases and the V segment lost 4 bases, leaving 9 bases of the junction unmatched. This CDR3 region has 16 residues. CDR3 coding DNA: TGTGCCATCAGTGGAATCCGGGACAGGGATTCAGATACGCAGTATTTT. Translating gives CAISGIRDRDSDTQYF.

Written as DNA, the CDR3 is TGTGCCAGCAGCTTGCGTCCAACAGGGGTGCGGGAGCAGTTCTTC. It encodes CASSLRPTGVREQFF. The chain employs TRBV5-5 and TRBJ2-1; 7 nucleotides agree with TRBD1. Germline trimming cut 1 base from V and 10 bases from J; bases unmatched to any gene: 11. CDR3 length equals 15 residues. Germline CDR1 SGHKS, CDR2 YYEKEE (reference sequence).

The chain links TRBV5-1 to TRBJ2-5; D is possibly TRBD2 (5 bases). CDR3 length: 14 residues. Trimming took off 0 bases at V and 2 bases at J, with 8 bases between the two ends. Germline V lookup: CDR1 SGHRS, CDR2 YFSETQ. CDR3 DNA sequence: TGCGCCAGCAGCTTGGTCGGCGGGCAAGAGACCCAGTACTTC. Protein product: CASSLVGGQETQYF. The entire variable domain, with the rest obtained from reference TRBV5-1 and TRBJ2-5, is as follows: KAGVTQTPRYLIKTRGQQVTLSCSPISGHRSVSWYQQTPGQGLQFLFEYFSETQRNKGNFPGRFSGRQFSNSRSEMNVSTLELGDSALYLCASSLVGGQETQYFGPGTRLLVL.

The gene calls are TRBV19 and TRBJ2-3, with D possibly being TRBD2 (6 bases). The length of the CDR3 is 15 residues. CDR1 LNHDA and CDR2 SQIVND come from the germline V gene (reference sequence). V lost 6 bases to trimming and J lost 1 base, with 14 bases between them. DNA for the CDR3: TGTGCCAGTAGAGGATTGCGGGGAGGCACAGATACGCAGTATTTT. This translates into CASRGLRGGTDTQYF.

This clone was seen only a few times. The V gene is TRBV9, the J gene TRBJ1-1; TRBD1 is a possible D gene (5 bases). The V gene's germline CDR1 is SGDLS and CDR2 YYNGEE. The CDR3 loop spans 18 amino acids. Trimming pared 5 bases from V and 3 bases from J, leaving 26 bases between. The DNA for the CDR3 is TGTGCCAGCAGGGCGGACGGACCCGGCGCCTGGGGGGACACTGAAGCTTTCTTT. Protein sequence: CASRADGPGAWGDTEAFF.

The rearrangement joins TRBV28 to TRBJ2-4; TRBD1 aligns across 7 bases. The length of the CDR3 is 14 residues. CDR1 and CDR2 (germline): MDHEN, SYDVKM. The ends lost 10 bases at V and 0 bases at J; junction bases unmatched: 6. This CDR3 reads CATRDSLAKNIQYF. DNA of the CDR3: TGTGCCACCAGGGACAGTCTAGCCAAAAACATTCAGTACTTC.

The V gene is TRBV11-2, the J gene TRBJ2-7; D is possibly TRBD2 (6 bases). Trimming took 4 bases from V and 3 from J, leaving 16 bases between them. This CDR3 region has 15 residues. Germline assignment: CDR1 SGHAT and CDR2 FQNNGV. The CDR3 bases are TGTGCCAGCAGCTCCTACCGGGACGGGAGCTACGAGCAGTACTTC. Translating gives CASSSYRDGSYEQYF.

This chain links TRBV6-1 with TRBJ2-5; 8 nucleotides line up with TRBD2. Trimming at V came to 2 bases and at J to 2 bases, leaving 10 bases not matched to a gene. Germline V gives CDR1 MNHNS, CDR2 SASEGT. The CDR3 has 17 amino acids. The CDR3 sequence: CASSELGTSRWQETQYF. The CDR3 DNA is TGTGCCAGCAGTGAACTCGGGACTAGTCGATGGCAAGAGACCCAGTACTTC.

The chain joins TRBV4-1 to TRBJ2-1, with TRBD2 matching over 10 bases. This CDR3 comprises 17 residues. Losses at the gene ends were 0 bases for V and 4 bases for J; bases not matched to a gene: 6. Germline values: CDR1 MGHRA, CDR2 YSYEKL. The CDR3 coding sequence is TGCGCCAGCAGCCAAGATCCCGGGACTAGCGTTTACAATGAGCAGTTCTTC. Its translation: CASSQDPGTSVYNEQFF.